Reported below is one TCR beta chain. The target antigen is unknown. The data were taken from a study of cytomegalovirus exposure and HLA in healthy donors. Study at large: Approximately 83 million unique TCRs from HLA-typed donors were held in an early data release. General study points: In vitro work confirmed that a few CMV-associated chains recognize CMV antigens. There were some V segments, including TRBV6-2 and TRBV6-3, excluded as indistinguishable.

60 Vbeta and 13 Jbeta primers were used in PCR. Sequencing was performed with immunoSEQ multiplex PCR; in TCRdb, only in-frame clones are kept and a portion is missing. The sample has fewer than 250,000 clones, over 75% seen once. The CDR3 sequence is 14 residues long. V lost 0 bases and J lost 6, with 11 bases in between. Germline CDR1 MNHEY, CDR2 SVGAGI. V is TRBV6-5 and J is TRBJ1-2, with D possibly being TRBD1 (6 bases). Sequencing was done on a sample of PBMCs. The clonotype comes from a male donor in good health and CMV-seronegative. This chain's CDR3 is CASSYSLQGHGYTF. CDR3 sequence (DNA): TGTGCCAGCAGTTACTCGTTACAGGGTCATGGCTACACCTTC.